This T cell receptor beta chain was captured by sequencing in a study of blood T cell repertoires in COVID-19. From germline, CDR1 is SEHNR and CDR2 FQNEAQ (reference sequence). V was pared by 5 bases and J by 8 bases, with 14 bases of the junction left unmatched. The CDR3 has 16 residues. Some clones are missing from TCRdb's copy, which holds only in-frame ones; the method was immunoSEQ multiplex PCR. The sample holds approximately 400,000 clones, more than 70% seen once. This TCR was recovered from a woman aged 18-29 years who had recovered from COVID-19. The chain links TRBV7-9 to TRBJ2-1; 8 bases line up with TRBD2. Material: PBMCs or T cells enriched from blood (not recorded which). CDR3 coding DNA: TGTGCCAGCAGCCCCCCGGGGGGGGCCGGGGCGCATGAGCAGTTCTTC. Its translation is CASSPPGGAGAHEQFF.